The next 18 T cell receptor beta chains were all read from a single sample in a study of blood T cell repertoires in COVID-19. Repertoires were generated with immunoSEQ multiplex PCR, while TCRdb's copy carries only in-frame clones and drops some. This sample carries about 180,000 clones, roughly 85% of them seen once, and the ten largest clones take about 5.6%. Sequenced material: peripheral blood. Receptors originate from a woman in her forties or fifties with COVID-19, enrolled during active disease.

This clone has a single count. The chain joins TRBV2 to TRBJ1-4; 7 bases agree with TRBD1. Germline V gene data show CDR1 as SNHLY and CDR2 as FYNNEI. This CDR3 contains 14 residues. The V gene end was trimmed by 5 bases and the J gene end by 8 bases; junction bases not matched to a gene: 8. The CDR3 DNA sequence: TGTGCCAGCAGTCCAAGGGACAGTGGGGAAAAACTGTTTTTT. Protein product: CASSPRDSGEKLFF.

This chain connects TRBV11-3 to TRBJ2-4; perhaps TRBD2 as D (5 bases). Trimming removed 7 bases at V and 0 bases at J, with 16 bases between. CDR1 and CDR2 (germline): SGHNT, YENEEA. The CDR3 extends over 16 amino acids. The CDR3 sequence is CASTPGNSLAKNIQYF. CDR3 in DNA: TGTGCCAGCACCCCCGGGAACTCCTTAGCCAAAAACATTCAGTACTTC.

The rearrangement links TRBV27 to TRBJ2-7; D is perhaps TRBD1 (6 bases). Deletions cut 8 bases from V and 4 bases from J, with 18 bases between. Germline V lookup: CDR1 MNHEY, CDR2 SMNVEV (reference sequence). The CDR3 contains 14 residues. CDR3 in DNA: TGTGCCAGCTGTAAGGTCAGGGGCGCGTACGAGCAGTACTTC. Its translation: CASCKVRGAYEQYF.

Regarding this clone: One end of the junction does not line up with germline, which may come from a read error. The V and J genes are TRBV7-7 and TRBJ1-2, with TRBD1 matching over 7 bases. In germline, CDR1 is SSHAT, CDR2 FNYEAQ (reference sequence). The CDR3 extends over 13 amino acids. DNA of the CDR3: TGTGCTAGCAGCCCTACAGGGGTTGAGGGCTACACCTTC. Translating gives CASSPTGVEGYTF. Full variable domain (missing parts from reference TRBV7-7 and TRBJ1-2): GAGVSQSPRYKVTKRGQDVTLRCDPISSHATLYWYQQALGQGPEFLTYFNYEAQPDKSGLPSDRFSAERPEGSISTLTIQRTEQRDSAMYRCASSPTGVEGYTFGSGTRLTVV.

In nucleotides, the CDR3 is TGTGCCAGCAGCCAAGAGGGACAGGGGTCGGGTGAAAAACTGTTTTTT. Translation gives CASSQEGQGSGEKLFF. This chain connects TRBV3-1 (or the pseudogene TRBV3-2) to TRBJ1-4, with 10 bases fitting TRBD1. CDR3 length equals 16 residues. CDR1 LGHDT and CDR2 YNNKEL come from the germline V gene (reference sequence). The J segment lost 7 bases and the V segment lost 0 bases, leaving 5 bases of the junction unmatched.

V is TRBV12-5 and J is TRBJ2-1, with 13 bases lining up with TRBD2. The trim removed 7 bases at V and 4 bases at J, leaving 4 bases unmatched. Germline loops: CDR1 LGHNT, CDR2 FRNRAP. The length of the CDR3 is 15 residues. The DNA of the CDR3 is TGTGCTAGTGCCTTGACTAGCGGGGGGTACAATGAGCAGTTCTTC. Translated: CASALTSGGYNEQFF. Complete variable domain (other parts from reference TRBV12-5 and TRBJ2-1): DARVTQTPRHKVTEMGQEVTMRCQPILGHNTVFWYRQTMMQGLELLAYFRNRAPLDDSGMPKDRFSAEMPDATLATLKIQPSEPRDSAVYFCASALTSGGYNEQFFGPGTRLTVL.

V and J are TRBV6-1 and TRBJ1-5, with TRBD1 as a possible D gene (6 bases). CDR3 length: 15 amino acids. The V and J ends lost 2 bases and 6 bases respectively, with 14 bases between them. The germline V gene encodes CDR1 MNHNS and CDR2 SASEGT. DNA of the CDR3: TGTGCCAGCAGTGAATCCGCAGGGGCGATTCAGCCCCAGCATTTT. This translates into CASSESAGAIQPQHF.

This clone was found a few times. The chain combines TRBV5-4 with TRBJ2-5, with TRBD2 as a possible D gene (7 bases). From germline, CDR1 is SGHNT and CDR2 YYREEE (reference sequence). Trimming took off 0 bases at V and 0 bases at J, with 12 bases between the two ends. The CDR3 extends over 16 amino acids. Here the CDR3 reads CASSLEGGVYQETQYF. In DNA, the CDR3 is TGTGCCAGCAGCTTGGAAGGGGGGGTTTACCAAGAGACCCAGTACTTC.

The gene calls are TRBV19 and TRBJ1-6; D unclear. Germline assignment: CDR1 LNHDA and CDR2 SQIVND (reference sequence). V was trimmed by 4 bases and J by 8 bases, leaving 15 bases between them. The length of the CDR3 is 15 residues. The CDR3 DNA follows: TGTGCCAGTAGTACCAGAGGTTCCACTTATTCACCCCTCCACTTT. This sequence encodes CASSTRGSTYSPLHF.

The genes are TRBV10-3 and TRBJ1-2, with 8 bases lining up with TRBD1. The CDR3 is 15 residues long. With 0 bases clipped from V and 4 bases from J, the junction kept 4 bases outside the gene matches. Germline V gives CDR1 ENHRY, CDR2 SYGVKD. This CDR3 is CAISESWTGPYGYTF. CDR3 in DNA: TGTGCCATCAGTGAGTCTTGGACAGGGCCCTATGGCTACACCTTC.

J is TRBJ2-7 and V is TRBV30; TRBD2 matches 7 bases. Trimming took 2 bases from V and 3 from J; bases not matched to a gene: 1. Germline V gene sequence: CDR1 GTSNPN, CDR2 SVGIG (reference sequence). This CDR3 has 12 residues. CDR3 amino acids: CAWSSGVYEQYF. The CDR3 coding sequence is TGTGCCTGGAGTAGCGGGGTCTACGAGCAGTACTTC.

This chain links TRBV7-2 with TRBJ2-5; 9 bases line up with TRBD2. This CDR3 is 17 amino acids long. CDR1 and CDR2 (germline): SGHTA, FQGNSA. The junction had 11 bases not matched to a gene; V was cut back by 2 bases and J by 4 bases. CDR3 in DNA: TGTGCCAGCAGCTTACGTCCGGCTAGCGGGACGGTAGAGACCCAGTACTTC. This translates into CASSLRPASGTVETQYF.

This chain connects TRBV7-9 to TRBJ1-2, with a weak D call TRBD1 (6 bases). Germline assignment: CDR1 SEHNR and CDR2 FQNEAQ (reference sequence). V lost 2 bases and J 4 bases, leaving 14 bases between the germline ends. The CDR3 length is 15 residues. CDR3 nucleotides: TGTGCCAGCAGCTTACTCCACAGGGAACTCTATGGCTACACCTTC. This encodes CASSLLHRELYGYTF. The full variable domain, with the rest looked up from reference TRBV7-9 and TRBJ1-2, is DTGVSQNPRHKITKRGQNVTFRCDPISEHNRLYWYRQTLGQGPEFLTYFQNEAQLEKSRLLSDRFSAERPKGSFSTLEIQRTEQGDSAMYLCASSLLHRELYGYTFGSGTRLTVV.

The rearrangement uses TRBV6-2 or TRBV6-3 and TRBJ2-7; D unresolved. The CDR3 is 11 residues long. Per germline, CDR1 MNHEY and CDR2 SVGEGT. The V end was cut by 6 bases, the J end by 7 bases, with 10 bases between. The CDR3: CASSPFGEQYF. In DNA form, the CDR3 reads TGTGCCAGCAGCCCCTTCGGTGAGCAGTACTTC.

The V and J genes are TRBV2 and TRBJ1-5; 8 positions match TRBD1. Germline CDR1 SNHLY, CDR2 FYNNEI. The CDR3 covers 14 residues. Losses at the gene ends were 3 bases for V and 4 bases for J; bases not matched to a gene: 2. The CDR3: CASSERQGNQPQHF. In DNA, the CDR3 is TGTGCCAGCAGTGAGAGACAGGGGAATCAGCCCCAGCATTTT. Variable domain in full (rest from reference TRBV2 and TRBJ1-5): EPEVTQTPSHQVTQMGQEVILRCVPISNHLYFYWYRQILGQKVEFLVSFYNNEISEKSEIFDDQFSVERPDGSNFTLKIRSTKLEDSAMYFCASSERQGNQPQHFGDGTRLSIL.

This chain uses TRBV10-3 with TRBJ2-2; 11 positions agree with TRBD2. Trimming at V came to 6 bases and at J to 4 bases, leaving 4 bases not matched to a gene. Germline V lookup: CDR1 ENHRY, CDR2 SYGVKD. The CDR3 covers 15 residues. CDR3 bases: TGTGCCATCAGCACCGGGACTAGCGGCACCGGGGAGCTGTTTTTT. The encoded protein is CAISTGTSGTGELFF.

The chain joins TRBV19 to TRBJ1-2; D is unclear. This CDR3 spans 14 amino acids. Trimming left V 1 base short and J 2 bases short, with 8 bases between. The germline gives CDR1 LNHDA, CDR2 SQIVND (reference sequence). CDR3 nucleotide sequence: TGTGCCAGTAGTATAGGACATTTGAACTATGGCTACACCTTC. It yields the protein CASSIGHLNYGYTF. Full variable domain (remainder filled in from reference TRBV19 and TRBJ1-2): DGGITQSPKYLFRKEGQNVTLSCEQNLNHDAMYWYRQDPGQGLRLIYYSQIVNDFQKGDIAEGYSVSREKKESFPLTVTSAQKNPTAFYLCASSIGHLNYGYTFGSGTRLTVV.

The chain combines TRBV29-1 with TRBJ2-1, with TRBD1 matching 7 bases. This CDR3 is built from 12 residues. V trimming: 4 bases; J trimming: 6 bases; junction bases outside the gene matches: 3. The germline V gene encodes CDR1 SQVTM and CDR2 ANQGSEA. The CDR3 sequence: CSVGQGSNEQFF. For the CDR3, the DNA is TGCAGCGTTGGACAGGGCAGCAATGAGCAGTTCTTC.